This T cell receptor (beta chain) was observed in a study of immune evolution from preneoplasia to lung adenocarcinoma. Whole-study findings and limits: From normal lung to invasive adenocarcinoma, top clone frequencies appeared to decrease.

CDR1 and CDR2 from the germline V gene are SGHTA and FQGNSA. Losses at the gene ends were 1 base for V and 7 bases for J; bases not matched to a gene: 9. CDR3 length equals 17 residues. Concerning this clone itself: Its target is unknown.

Assay: immunoSEQ multiplex PCR; the TCRdb copy retains only in-frame clones and omits some. The sample gives 9,000 to 10,000 clones, around nine tenths of which show up once; under 3% is in the top ten. This rearrangement joins TRBV7-2 to TRBJ1-4; 10 positions match TRBD1. This receptor was obtained from a person aged 65 to 85 with invasive lung adenocarcinoma. Some clones in this sample may be carry-over from other donors' samples. Sequenced material: FFPE invasive lung adenocarcinoma tissue. CDR3 sequence (DNA): TGTGCCAGCAGCTTAGGTTCCCCCGGGACAGGGGCTGAAAAACTGTTTTTT. Translating it yields CASSLGSPGTGAEKLFF.